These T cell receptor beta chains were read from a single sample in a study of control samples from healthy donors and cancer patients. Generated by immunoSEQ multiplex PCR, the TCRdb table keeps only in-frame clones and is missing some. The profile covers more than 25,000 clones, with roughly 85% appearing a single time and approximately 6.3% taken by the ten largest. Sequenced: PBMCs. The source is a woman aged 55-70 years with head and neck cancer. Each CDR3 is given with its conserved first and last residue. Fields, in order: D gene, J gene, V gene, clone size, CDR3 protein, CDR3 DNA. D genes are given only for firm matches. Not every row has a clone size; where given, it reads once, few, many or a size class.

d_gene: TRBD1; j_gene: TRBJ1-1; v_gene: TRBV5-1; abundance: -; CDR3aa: CASSSPGQGGTEAFF; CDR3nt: TGCGCCAGCAGCTCTCCGGGACAGGGAGGTACTGAAGCTTTCTTT
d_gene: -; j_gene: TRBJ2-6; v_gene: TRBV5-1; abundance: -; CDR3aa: CASSLEVSGANVLTF; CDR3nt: TGCGCCAGCAGCTTGGAGGTCTCTGGGGCCAACGTCCTGACTTTC
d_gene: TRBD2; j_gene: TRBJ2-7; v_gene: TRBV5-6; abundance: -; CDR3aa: CASSLSLAGVEQYF; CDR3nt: TGTGCCAGCAGCTTGTCGCTAGCGGGAGTAGAGCAGTACTTC
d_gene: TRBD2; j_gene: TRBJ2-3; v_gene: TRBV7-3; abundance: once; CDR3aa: CASSRSGRGGTDTQYF; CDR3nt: TGTGCCAGCAGCCGGAGCGGGAGGGGAGGCACAGATACGCAGTATTTT
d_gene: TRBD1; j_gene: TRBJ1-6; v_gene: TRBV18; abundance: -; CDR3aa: CASSSPVQGVSPLHF; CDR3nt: TGTGCCAGCTCAAGTCCGGTACAGGGGGTCTCACCCCTCCACTTT
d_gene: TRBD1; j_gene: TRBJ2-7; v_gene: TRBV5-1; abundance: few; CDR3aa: CASSLRTGTGLAEQYF; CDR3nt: TGCGCCAGCAGCCTTAGGACCGGGACAGGGTTGGCCGAGCAGTACTTC
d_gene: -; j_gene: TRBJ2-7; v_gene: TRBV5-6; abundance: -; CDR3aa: CASSFGLGAAYEQYF; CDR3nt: TGTGCCAGCAGCTTTGGATTAGGGGCCGCCTACGAGCAGTACTTC
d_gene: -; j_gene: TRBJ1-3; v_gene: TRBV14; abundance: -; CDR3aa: CASSQAGQRNTIYF; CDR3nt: TGTGCCAGCAGCCAAGCAGGACAGCGAAACACCATATATTTT
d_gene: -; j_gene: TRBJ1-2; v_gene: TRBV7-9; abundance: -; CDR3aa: CASSDPGRGGYTF; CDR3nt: TGTGCCAGCAGCGACCCGGGGAGAGGTGGCTACACCTTC
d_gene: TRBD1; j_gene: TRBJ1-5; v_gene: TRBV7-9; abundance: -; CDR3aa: CASSLFRGRGDQPQHF; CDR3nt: TGTGCCAGCAGCTTATTCAGGGGGCGAGGAGATCAGCCCCAGCATTTT
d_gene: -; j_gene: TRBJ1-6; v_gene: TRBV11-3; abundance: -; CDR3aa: CASGQGGYGSPLHF; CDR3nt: TGTGCCAGCGGACAAGGGGGTTATGGTTCACCCCTCCACTTT
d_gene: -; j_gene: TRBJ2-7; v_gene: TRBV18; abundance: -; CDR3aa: CASSPTGGVYEQYF; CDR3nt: TGTGCCAGCTCACCTACAGGCGGGGTATACGAGCAGTACTTC
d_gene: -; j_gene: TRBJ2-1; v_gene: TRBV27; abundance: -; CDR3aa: CASGIIASQPNNEQFF; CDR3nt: TGTGCCAGCGGGATAATAGCGAGTCAGCCTAACAATGAGCAGTTCTTC
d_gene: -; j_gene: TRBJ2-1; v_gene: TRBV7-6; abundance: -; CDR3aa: CASSLDGNEQFF; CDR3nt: TGTGCCAGCAGCTTAGACGGGAATGAGCAGTTCTTC
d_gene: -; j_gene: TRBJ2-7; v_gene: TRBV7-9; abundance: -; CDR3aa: CASRPRSRDEQYF; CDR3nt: TGTGCCAGCAGGCCGCGTTCTCGGGACGAGCAGTACTTC
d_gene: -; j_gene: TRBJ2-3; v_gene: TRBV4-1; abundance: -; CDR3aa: CASSQDWRGGGTDTQYF; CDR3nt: TGCGCCAGCAGCCAAGATTGGCGAGGGGGGGGCACAGATACGCAGTATTTT
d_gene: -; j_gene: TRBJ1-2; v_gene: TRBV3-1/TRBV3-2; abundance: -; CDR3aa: CASSQDMGNGYTF; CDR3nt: TGTGCCAGCAGCCAAGATATGGGTAATGGCTACACCTTC
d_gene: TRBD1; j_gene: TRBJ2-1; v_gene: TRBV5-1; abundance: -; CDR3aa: CASSLGQGYNEQFF; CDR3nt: TGCGCCAGCAGCTTGGGACAGGGTTACAATGAGCAGTTCTTC
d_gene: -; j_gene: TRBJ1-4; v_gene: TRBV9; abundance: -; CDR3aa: CASSTQTGSEKLFF; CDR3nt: TGTGCCAGCAGCACCCAAACAGGGTCTGAAAAACTGTTTTTT
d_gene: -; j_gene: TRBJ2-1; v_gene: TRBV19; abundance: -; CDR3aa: CASSPSGDEQFF; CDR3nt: TGTGCCAGTAGTCCGTCGGGCGATGAGCAGTTCTTC
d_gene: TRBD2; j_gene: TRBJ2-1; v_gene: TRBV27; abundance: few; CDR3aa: CASSLGRLAEYNEQFF; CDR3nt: TGTGCCAGCAGTTTAGGGCGTCTAGCGGAGTACAATGAGCAGTTCTTC
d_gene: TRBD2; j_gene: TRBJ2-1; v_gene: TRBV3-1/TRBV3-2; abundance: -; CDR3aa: CASTGTSGLSEQFF; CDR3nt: TGTGCCAGCACCGGGACTAGCGGCCTGAGTGAGCAGTTCTTC
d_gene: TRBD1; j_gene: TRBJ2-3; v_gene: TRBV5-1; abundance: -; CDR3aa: CASSPGQSSTDTQYF; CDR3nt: TGCGCCAGCAGCCCGGGACAGTCTAGCACAGATACGCAGTATTTT
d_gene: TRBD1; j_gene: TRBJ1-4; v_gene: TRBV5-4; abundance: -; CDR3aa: CASSLDLTGGGEKLFF; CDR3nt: TGTGCCAGCAGCTTGGATCTTACAGGGGGGGGTGAAAAACTGTTTTTT
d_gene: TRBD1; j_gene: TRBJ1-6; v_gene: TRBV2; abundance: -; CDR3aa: CASSERDSTSPLHF; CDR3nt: TGTGCCAGCAGTGAACGGGACAGTACTTCACCCCTCCACTTT
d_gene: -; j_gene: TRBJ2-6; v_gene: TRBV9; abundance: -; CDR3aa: CASSAAFGGANVLTF; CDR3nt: TGTGCCAGCAGCGCCGCGTTCGGAGGGGCCAACGTCCTGACTTTC
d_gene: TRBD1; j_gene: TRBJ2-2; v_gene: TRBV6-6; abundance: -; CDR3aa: CASRKGQGGYNGELFF; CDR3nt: TGTGCCAGCAGAAAAGGACAGGGAGGATATAACGGGGAGCTGTTTTTT
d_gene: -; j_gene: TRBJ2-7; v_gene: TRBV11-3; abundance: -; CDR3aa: CASSEGGDDYEQYF; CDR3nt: TGTGCCAGCAGCGAAGGAGGGGATGACTACGAGCAGTACTTC